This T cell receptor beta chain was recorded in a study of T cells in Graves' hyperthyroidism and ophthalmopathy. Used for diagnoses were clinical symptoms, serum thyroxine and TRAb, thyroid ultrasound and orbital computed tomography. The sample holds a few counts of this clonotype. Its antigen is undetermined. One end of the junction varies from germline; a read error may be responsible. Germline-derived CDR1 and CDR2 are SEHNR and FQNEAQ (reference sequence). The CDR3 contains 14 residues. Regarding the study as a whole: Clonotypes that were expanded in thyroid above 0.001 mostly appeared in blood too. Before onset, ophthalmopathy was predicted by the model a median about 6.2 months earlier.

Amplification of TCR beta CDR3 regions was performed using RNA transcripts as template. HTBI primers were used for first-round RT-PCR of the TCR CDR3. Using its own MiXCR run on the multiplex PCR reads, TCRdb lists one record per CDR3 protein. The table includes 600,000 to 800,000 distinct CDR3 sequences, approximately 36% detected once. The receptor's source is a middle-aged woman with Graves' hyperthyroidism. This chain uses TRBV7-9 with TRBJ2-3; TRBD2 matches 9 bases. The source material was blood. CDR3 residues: CASILAGAADTQYF. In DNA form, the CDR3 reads TGTGCCAGCATCTTAGCGGGAGCGGCAGATACGCAGTATTTT.